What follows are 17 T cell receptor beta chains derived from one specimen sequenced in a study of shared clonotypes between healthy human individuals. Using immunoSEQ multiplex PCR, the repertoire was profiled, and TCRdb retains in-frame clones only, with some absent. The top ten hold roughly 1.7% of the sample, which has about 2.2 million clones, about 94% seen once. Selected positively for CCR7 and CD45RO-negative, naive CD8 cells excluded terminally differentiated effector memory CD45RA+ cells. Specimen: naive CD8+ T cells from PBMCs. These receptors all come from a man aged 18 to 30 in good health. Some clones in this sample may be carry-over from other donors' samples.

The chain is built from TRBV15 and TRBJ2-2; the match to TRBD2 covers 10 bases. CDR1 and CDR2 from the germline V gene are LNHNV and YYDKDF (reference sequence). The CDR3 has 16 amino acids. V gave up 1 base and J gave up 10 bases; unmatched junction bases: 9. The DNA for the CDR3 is TGTGCCACCAGCAGAGTAGCGGGAGGCCCACTAGTGGAGCTGTTTTTT. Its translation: CATSRVAGGPLVELFF.

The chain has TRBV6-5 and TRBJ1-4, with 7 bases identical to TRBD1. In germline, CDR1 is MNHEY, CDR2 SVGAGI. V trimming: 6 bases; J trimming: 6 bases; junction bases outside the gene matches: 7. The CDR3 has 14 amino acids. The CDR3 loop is CASSPKGAHEKLFF. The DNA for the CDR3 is TGTGCCAGCAGCCCGAAGGGGGCGCATGAAAAACTGTTTTTT.

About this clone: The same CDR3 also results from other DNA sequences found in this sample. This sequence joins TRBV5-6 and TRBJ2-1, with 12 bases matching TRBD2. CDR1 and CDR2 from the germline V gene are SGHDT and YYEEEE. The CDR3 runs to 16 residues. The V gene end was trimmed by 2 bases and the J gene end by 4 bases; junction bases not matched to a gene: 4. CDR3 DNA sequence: TGTGCCAGCAGCTTAGGACTAGCGGGATTTTACAATGAGCAGTTCTTC. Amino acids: CASSLGLAGFYNEQFF.

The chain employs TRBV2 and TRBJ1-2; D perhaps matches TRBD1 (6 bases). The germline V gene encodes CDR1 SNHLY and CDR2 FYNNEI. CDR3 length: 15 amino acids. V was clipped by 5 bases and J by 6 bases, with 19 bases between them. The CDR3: CASSYGQIREDGYTF. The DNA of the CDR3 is TGTGCCAGCAGTTATGGACAGATTAGGGAGGATGGCTACACCTTC.

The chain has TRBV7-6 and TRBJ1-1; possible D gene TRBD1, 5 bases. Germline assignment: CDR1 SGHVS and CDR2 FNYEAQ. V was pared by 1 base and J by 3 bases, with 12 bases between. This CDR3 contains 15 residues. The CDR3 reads CASSLGAGSDTEAFF. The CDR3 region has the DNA TGTGCCAGCAGCTTAGGGGCAGGGTCGGACACTGAAGCTTTCTTT.

The CDR3 spells CASSYAGTSGNTIYF. CDR3 DNA: TGTGCCAGCAGTTACGCCGGGACCTCTGGAAACACCATATATTTT. This chain uses TRBV6-5 with TRBJ1-3, with a weak D call TRBD1 (5 bases). Trimming cost V 2 bases and J 0 bases, with 8 bases left between them. The CDR3 length is 15 residues. Germline assignment: CDR1 MNHEY and CDR2 SVGAGI.

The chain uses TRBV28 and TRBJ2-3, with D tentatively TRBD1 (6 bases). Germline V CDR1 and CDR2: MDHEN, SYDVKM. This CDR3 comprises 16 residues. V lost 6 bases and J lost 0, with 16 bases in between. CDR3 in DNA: TGTGCCAGCAGACGAAAATACAGGGTTAGCACAGATACGCAGTATTTT. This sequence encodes CASRRKYRVSTDTQYF. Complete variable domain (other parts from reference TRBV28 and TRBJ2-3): DVKVTQSSRYLVKRTGEKVFLECVQDMDHENMFWYRQDPGLGLRLIYFSYDVKMKEKGDIPEGYSVSREKKERFSLILESASTNQTSMYLCASRRKYRVSTDTQYFGPGTRLTVL.

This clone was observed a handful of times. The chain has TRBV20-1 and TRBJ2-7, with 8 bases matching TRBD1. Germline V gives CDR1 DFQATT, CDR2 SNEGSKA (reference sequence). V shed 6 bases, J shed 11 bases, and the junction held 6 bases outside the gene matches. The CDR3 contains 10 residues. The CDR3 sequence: CSASRGLEYF. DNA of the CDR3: TGCAGTGCCAGCAGGGGGCTCGAGTACTTC.

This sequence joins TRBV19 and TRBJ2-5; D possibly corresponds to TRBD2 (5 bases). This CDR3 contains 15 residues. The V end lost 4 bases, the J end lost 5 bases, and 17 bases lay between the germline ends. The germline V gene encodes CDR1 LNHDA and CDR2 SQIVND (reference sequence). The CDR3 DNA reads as TGTGCCAGTAGTACCTGGACTGCCCTGGGGGAGACCCAGTACTTC. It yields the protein CASSTWTALGETQYF.

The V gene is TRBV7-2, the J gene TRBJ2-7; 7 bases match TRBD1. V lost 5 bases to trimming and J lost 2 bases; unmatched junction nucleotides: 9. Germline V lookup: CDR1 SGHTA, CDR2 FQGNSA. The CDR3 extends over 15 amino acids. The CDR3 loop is CASSLRTGAAYEQYF. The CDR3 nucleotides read TGTGCCAGCAGCCTGAGGACAGGCGCCGCCTACGAGCAGTACTTC.

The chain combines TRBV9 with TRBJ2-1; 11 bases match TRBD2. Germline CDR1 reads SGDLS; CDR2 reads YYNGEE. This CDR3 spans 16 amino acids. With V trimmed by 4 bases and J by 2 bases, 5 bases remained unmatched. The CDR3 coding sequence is TGTGCCAGCAGCCACGCGGGACTAGCGGCCTACAATGAGCAGTTCTTC. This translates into CASSHAGLAAYNEQFF.

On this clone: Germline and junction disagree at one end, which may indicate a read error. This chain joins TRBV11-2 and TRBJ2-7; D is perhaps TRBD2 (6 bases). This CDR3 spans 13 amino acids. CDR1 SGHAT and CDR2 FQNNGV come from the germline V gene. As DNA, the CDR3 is TGTGCCAGCAGCTTCGGGACTCCATACGGGCAGTACTTC. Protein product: CASSFGTPYGQYF.

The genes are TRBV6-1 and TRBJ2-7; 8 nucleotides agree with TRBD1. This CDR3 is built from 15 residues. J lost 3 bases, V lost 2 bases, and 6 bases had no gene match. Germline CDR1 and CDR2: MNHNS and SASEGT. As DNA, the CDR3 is TGTGCCAGCAGTGAAACAGGGGGTCTCATCTACGAGCAGTACTTC. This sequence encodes CASSETGGLIYEQYF.

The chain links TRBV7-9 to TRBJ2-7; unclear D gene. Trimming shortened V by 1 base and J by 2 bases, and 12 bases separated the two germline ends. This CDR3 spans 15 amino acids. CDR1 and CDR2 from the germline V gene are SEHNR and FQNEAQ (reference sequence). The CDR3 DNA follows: TGTGCCAGCAGCTTAGATGGCACCTCGGCCTACGAGCAGTACTTC. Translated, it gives CASSLDGTSAYEQYF.

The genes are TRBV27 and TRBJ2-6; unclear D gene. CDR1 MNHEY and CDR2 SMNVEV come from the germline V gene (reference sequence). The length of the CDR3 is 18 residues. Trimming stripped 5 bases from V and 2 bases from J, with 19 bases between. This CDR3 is CASSDLGGGRAGANVLTF. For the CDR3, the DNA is TGTGCCAGCAGTGACCTGGGCGGTGGAAGAGCTGGGGCCAACGTCCTGACTTTC.

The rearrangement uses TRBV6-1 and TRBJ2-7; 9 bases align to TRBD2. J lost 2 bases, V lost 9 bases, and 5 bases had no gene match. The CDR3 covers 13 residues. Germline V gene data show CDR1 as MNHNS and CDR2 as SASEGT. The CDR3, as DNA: TGTGCCAGTTTAAGCGGGAGGCCCTACGAGCAGTACTTC. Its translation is CASLSGRPYEQYF.

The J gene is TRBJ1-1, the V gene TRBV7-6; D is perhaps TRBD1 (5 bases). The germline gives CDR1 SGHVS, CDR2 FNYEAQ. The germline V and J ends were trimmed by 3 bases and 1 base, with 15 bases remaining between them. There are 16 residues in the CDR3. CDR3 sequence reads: CASSLSLGGKNTEAFF. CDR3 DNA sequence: TGTGCCAGCAGCTTGTCCCTCGGGGGGAAGAACACTGAAGCTTTCTTT.